The 21 T cell receptor beta chains given below trace back to one sample, sequenced in a study of blood T cell repertoires in COVID-19. Method: immunoSEQ multiplex PCR; TCRdb's copy keeps in-frame clones and lacks some. Of approximately 210,000 clones detected, more than 80% appear once; the ten largest clones hold about 8.1%. The specimen sequenced was PBMCs or T cells enriched from blood (not recorded which). The receptors stem from a woman aged 18-29 years who had recovered from COVID-19.

This clone was observed once. The chain combines TRBV6-5 with TRBJ2-3; TRBD2 agrees at 12 bases. Germline loops: CDR1 MNHEY, CDR2 SVGAGI. This CDR3 region has 14 residues. The V gene end was trimmed by 6 bases and the J gene end by 6 bases; junction bases not matched to a gene: 4. The CDR3 reads CASRQGTSGDTQYF. CDR3 DNA: TGTGCCAGCAGACAGGGGACTAGCGGGGATACGCAGTATTTT.

The chain combines TRBV6-5 with TRBJ1-1; tentative D call: TRBD1 (5 bases). The CDR3 covers 14 residues. The V gene lost 3 bases and the J gene lost 1 base, with 9 bases spanning the gap. Germline CDR1 and CDR2: MNHEY and SVGAGI. CDR3 coding DNA: TGTGCCAGCAGTTATTCAACAGGGAACACTGAAGCTTTCTTT. It yields the protein CASSYSTGNTEAFF.

The V gene is TRBV27, the J gene TRBJ2-3; 7 bases map to TRBD1. CDR3 length equals 15 residues. From germline, CDR1 is MNHEY and CDR2 SMNVEV (reference sequence). The V gene end was trimmed by 2 bases and the J gene end by 2 bases; junction bases not matched to a gene: 4. DNA for the CDR3: TGTGCCAGCAGTTTAGGGGACAGACTCACAGATACGCAGTATTTT. Amino acids: CASSLGDRLTDTQYF.

The V gene is TRBV15, the J gene TRBJ1-5; 7 nucleotides line up with TRBD1. Trimming removed 1 base from V and 3 bases from J; junction bases left unmatched: 3. The CDR3 contains 15 residues. Germline assignment: CDR1 LNHNV and CDR2 YYDKDF (reference sequence). The CDR3 DNA sequence: TGTGCCACCAGCAGAGTGACAGGGTCCAATCAGCCCCAGCATTTT. Residues: CATSRVTGSNQPQHF.

The rearrangement links TRBV6-2 or TRBV6-3 to TRBJ2-7; perhaps TRBD1 as D (6 bases). The germline V and J ends were trimmed by 6 bases and 2 bases, with 20 bases remaining between them. CDR1 and CDR2 from the germline V gene are MNHEY and SVGEGT. The CDR3 runs 16 residues. The CDR3 nucleotides are TGTGCCAGCAGGCCTCCCGGGACATCGAAACCCTACGAGCAGTACTTC. Translation gives CASRPPGTSKPYEQYF.

The V and J genes are TRBV2 and TRBJ1-2; D gene uncertain. V lost 3 bases and J 8 bases, leaving 7 bases between the germline ends. The CDR3 has 11 amino acids. The germline gives CDR1 SNHLY, CDR2 FYNNEI. CDR3: CASSERGGYTF. CDR3 DNA: TGTGCCAGCAGTGAGAGAGGGGGCTACACCTTC.

This chain connects TRBV28 to TRBJ2-3; a weak D match, TRBD1 (6 bases). Trimming stripped 5 bases from V and 3 bases from J, with 21 bases between. The CDR3 extends over 17 amino acids. CDR1 MDHEN and CDR2 SYDVKM come from the germline V gene. CDR3 bases: TGTGCCAGCAGTAAAGGGACAACAGGGAGAGTGACAGATACGCAGTATTTT. Translated, it gives CASSKGTTGRVTDTQYF.

V gene TRBV27 combines with J gene TRBJ1-1; the D gene is possibly TRBD1 (5 bases). The CDR3 is 15 residues long. From germline, CDR1 is MNHEY and CDR2 SMNVEV (reference sequence). V dropped 1 base and J dropped 4 bases, with 13 bases sitting between them. CDR3: CASSLLGQGGTEAFF. The CDR3 DNA reads TGTGCCAGCAGTTTATTAGGGCAGGGTGGCACTGAAGCTTTCTTT.

The V call is TRBV10-3, the J call TRBJ1-2, with D maybe TRBD1 (5 bases). CDR1 is ENHRY, CDR2 SYGVKD, per germline. Trimming removed 9 bases at V and 4 bases at J, with 12 bases between. The CDR3 contains 12 residues. In DNA, the CDR3 is TGTGCCATTAAACAGGACATCTATGGCTACACCTTC. Protein product: CAIKQDIYGYTF.

The chain links TRBV7-3 to TRBJ1-5; no reliable D call. The CDR3 is 15 amino acids. Germline V gene data show CDR1 as SGHTA and CDR2 as FQGTGA. Trimming shortened V by 0 bases and J by 9 bases, and 15 bases separated the two germline ends. CDR3 residues: CASSLTATPRRPQHF. As DNA, the CDR3 is TGTGCCAGCAGCTTAACAGCGACGCCAAGGCGGCCCCAGCATTTT.

The genes are TRBV12-3 or TRBV12-4 and TRBJ2-1, with D unclear. The CDR3 sequence is 11 residues long. The germline V and J ends were trimmed by 7 bases and 5 bases, with 6 bases remaining between them. CDR3 in DNA: TGTGCCAGCACTATGGACAATGAGCAGTTCTTC. Translation: CASTMDNEQFF.

The chain carries TRBV25-1 and TRBJ2-1, with D possibly matching TRBD1 (5 bases). The germline CDR1 and CDR2 sequences are MGHDK and SYGVNS. This CDR3 spans 15 amino acids. V lost 2 bases and J lost 3, with 11 bases in between. CDR3 sequence reads: CASSEIAGFYNEQFF. The CDR3 DNA reads as TGTGCCAGCAGTGAAATTGCAGGGTTCTACAATGAGCAGTTCTTC.

The rearrangement uses TRBV10-1 and TRBJ2-2; the match to TRBD2 covers 8 bases. The CDR3 is made up of 16 amino acids. J was trimmed by 1 base and V by 2 bases; bases with no gene match: 3. The germline gives CDR1 WNHNN, CDR2 SYGVQD (reference sequence). This CDR3 reads CASSEGSGGNTGELFF. The CDR3 DNA follows: TGCGCCAGCAGTGAGGGGAGCGGGGGGAACACCGGGGAGCTGTTTTTT.

In this sample, this clone turned up a few times. The chain has TRBV9 and TRBJ1-1; D is unclear. This CDR3 region has 15 residues. Germline V CDR1 and CDR2: SGDLS, YYNGEE. V gave up 1 base and J gave up 6 bases, with 16 bases separating them. CDR3 in DNA: TGTGCCAGCAGCGTACACGGGTCCAATCAACCTGAAGCTTTCTTT. Residues: CASSVHGSNQPEAFF.

This sequence joins TRBV2 and TRBJ1-4; D gene unclear. Looked up from germline, CDR1 is SNHLY and CDR2 is FYNNEI. The CDR3 has 12 amino acids. The V end was cut by 4 bases, the J end by 8 bases, with 8 bases between. The CDR3 coding sequence is TGTGCCAGCAGTGGGGAGATCGAAAAACTGTTTTTT. This encodes CASSGEIEKLFF.

This clone was observed a handful of times. The V call is TRBV30, the J call TRBJ1-1; D call uncertain. The V end lost 0 bases, the J end lost 0 bases, and 8 bases lay between the germline ends. CDR3 length: 14 residues. The germline V gene encodes CDR1 GTSNPN and CDR2 SVGIG (reference sequence). The CDR3 loop reads CAWSVLVMNTEAFF. The CDR3 nucleotides read TGTGCCTGGAGTGTACTCGTTATGAACACTGAAGCTTTCTTT. The variable domain in full, with the rest retrieved from reference TRBV30 and TRBJ1-1, is SQTIHQWPATLVQPVGSPLSLECTVEGTSNPNLYWYRQAAGRGLQLLFYSVGIGQISSEVPQNLSASRPQDRQFILSSKKLLLSDSGFYLCAWSVLVMNTEAFFGQGTRLTVV.

V usage is TRBV18 and J usage is TRBJ2-7; TRBD1 agrees at 7 bases. Germline trimming cut 3 bases from V and 6 bases from J; bases unmatched to any gene: 5. Looked up from germline, CDR1 is KGHSH and CDR2 is LQKENI. There are 13 residues in the CDR3. CDR3 nucleotides: TGTGCCAGCTCACCGAAGGGGGCAGGCGAGCAGTACTTC. Translating gives CASSPKGAGEQYF.

The rearrangement links TRBV9 to TRBJ1-4; 8 bases are a match to TRBD1. Trimming cost V 4 bases and J 7 bases; bases outside gene matches: 9. CDR1 and CDR2 from the germline V gene are SGDLS and YYNGEE. The CDR3 is made up of 15 amino acids. The CDR3 loop is CASSPAGQGSEKLFF. CDR3 nucleotides: TGTGCCAGCAGCCCCGCCGGACAGGGCTCTGAAAAACTGTTTTTT.

The chain employs TRBV11-3 and TRBJ2-1, with TRBD1 matching 9 bases. After removal of 4 bases from V and 0 bases from J, the junction contained 7 bases not matched to a gene. The CDR3 is made up of 17 amino acids. Germline V gene lookup returns CDR1 SGHNT and CDR2 YENEEA. The CDR3 is CASSSLTGGGSYNEQFF. The CDR3 DNA reads as TGTGCCAGCAGCTCTTTGACAGGGGGTGGCTCCTACAATGAGCAGTTCTTC.

The gene calls are TRBV18 and TRBJ2-7; TRBD1 matches at 9 bases. V was pared by 6 bases and J by 4 bases, with 10 bases of the junction left unmatched. The CDR3 consists of 15 residues. CDR1 is KGHSH, CDR2 LQKENI, per germline. The CDR3 nucleotides are TGTGCCAGCTCGTTACTCCGGGACAGGGTTTACGAGCAGTACTTC. This translates into CASSLLRDRVYEQYF.

In this sample, this clone turned up once. The V and J genes are TRBV19 and TRBJ2-3; 7 nucleotides agree with TRBD1. J lost 1 base, V lost 9 bases, and 10 bases had no gene match. The germline V gene encodes CDR1 LNHDA and CDR2 SQIVND (reference sequence). There are 15 residues in the CDR3. The CDR3 sequence: CASRSPGGGTDTQYF. The CDR3 DNA reads TGTGCCAGCCGTTCCCCAGGGGGAGGCACAGATACGCAGTATTTT.